Listed below are T cell receptor beta chains from one sample, sequenced in a study of T cells in Graves' hyperthyroidism and ophthalmopathy. Using its own MiXCR run on the multiplex PCR reads, TCRdb lists one record per CDR3 protein. The table lists around 300,000 distinct CDR3 sequences, 13% of them singletons, with 7.8% in the top ten. Sequenced material: blood. The origin of the receptors is a woman aged 30 to 39 with Graves' hyperthyroidism that later progressed to Graves' ophthalmopathy. Each CDR3 is given with its conserved first and last residue. A D gene is named only where the DNA matches it firmly. Clone size is given for some rows only: seen once, a few or many times, or a class if the clone is expanded.

j_call d_call v_call clone_size cdr3_aa cdr3_nt
TRBJ2-3 NA TRBV5-1 many CASRGTVAETDTQYF TGCGCCAGCCGGGGAACGGTAGCGGAGACAGATACGCAGTATTTT
TRBJ1-1 NA TRBV2 many CASSEVGGLGDTEAFF TGTGCCAGCAGTGAAGTGGGGGGCCTGGGGGATACTGAAGCTTTCTTT
TRBJ2-7 NA TRBV7-9 many CASSLLPSYEQYF TGTGCCAGCAGCTTACTGCCTTCCTACGAGCAGTACTTC
TRBJ1-3 NA TRBV3-1 many CASSLSTGSGNTIYF TGTGCCAGCAGCCTGTCGACAGGCTCTGGAAACACCATATATTTT
TRBJ2-5 NA TRBV11-2 NA CASSRSWMGETQYF TGTGCCAGCAGCCGAAGCTGGATGGGGGAGACCCAGTACTTC
TRBJ1-6 NA TRBV3-1 many CASSIRDTDRNSPLHF TGTGCCAGCAGCATCCGGGACACGGATAGGAATTCACCCCTCCACTTT
TRBJ2-3 TRBD1 TRBV6-1 NA CASRGQTTDTQYF TGTGCCAGCAGGGGACAGACCACAGATACGCAGTATTTT
TRBJ2-3 NA TRBV15 NA CATSSSLGDTQYF TGTGCCACCAGCAGTTCCTTGGGGGATACGCAGTATTTT
TRBJ1-5 NA TRBV19 many CASSIGQGRSNQPQHF TGTGCCAGTAGTATAGGCCAGGGTAGGAGCAATCAGCCCCAGCATTTT
TRBJ2-1 NA TRBV7-8 NA CASGARDEQFF TGTGCCAGCGGCGCCCGGGACGAGCAGTTCTTC
TRBJ2-7 NA TRBV19 few CASSRAGRSSYEQYF TGTGCCAGTAGTCGGGCGGGAAGGAGCTCCTACGAGCAGTACTTC
TRBJ2-6 TRBD1 TRBV19 NA CASSTVGTGVCGANVLTF TGTGCCAGTAGTACCGTCGGGACAGGCGTCTGTGGGGCCAACGTCCTGACTTTC
TRBJ2-7 TRBD2 TRBV6-2/TRBV6-3 few CATDSGDSSYEQYF TGTGCCACCGATAGCGGGGATAGCTCCTACGAGCAGTACTTC
TRBJ1-6 NA TRBV7-2 NA CASSKGGRVSYNSPLHF TGTGCCAGCAGTAAAGGGGGGCGGGTCTCCTATAATTCACCCCTCCACTTT
TRBJ2-7 NA TRBV19 NA CASSLTGLTVEQYF TGTGCCAGTAGTCTTACAGGGTTGACGGTCGAGCAGTACTTC
TRBJ2-2 TRBD2 TRBV7-2 few CASSQGPAGYANTGELFF TGTGCCAGCAGCCAAGGACCAGCGGGATACGCGAACACCGGGGAGCTGTTTTTT
TRBJ1-2 NA TRBV28 few CAIKDGNYGYTF TGTGCCATCAAGGACGGGAACTATGGCTACACCTTC